Following are 17 T cell receptor beta chains from one sample sequenced in a study of beta chain features in type 1 diabetes. Expressed TCRB transcripts were sequenced because the entire RNA isolate underwent reverse transcription. Sequenced by immunoSEQ multiplex PCR; TCRdb stores in-frame clones only, minus some. The sample has hundreds of thousands of clones; approximately 10% are singletons. The sequenced material came from naive CD4+ T cells from blood. Receptors were obtained from a woman under 30 in good health.

This clone was observed a few times. This chain links TRBV5-1 with TRBJ2-3; 7 nucleotides line up with TRBD2. The CDR3 consists of 16 residues. Germline V CDR1 and CDR2: SGHRS, YFSETQ. Germline trimming cut 4 bases from V and 2 bases from J; bases unmatched to any gene: 10. The DNA for the CDR3 is TGCGCCAGCAGCGCCGAGCTAGCGGCGATCACAGATACGCAGTATTTT. Translation gives CASSAELAAITDTQYF.

This clone showed up just a few times. The chain is built from TRBV5-1 and TRBJ2-3; D call uncertain. Germline-derived CDR1 and CDR2 are SGHRS and YFSETQ. V was shortened by 1 base and J by 4 bases, with 7 bases between the two germline ends. CDR3 length: 13 residues. The CDR3 sequence is CASSLLAADTQYF. In DNA form, the CDR3 reads TGCGCCAGCAGCTTGTTGGCAGCAGATACGCAGTATTTT.

The V call is TRBV5-1, the J call TRBJ2-1; D gene uncertain. Trimming took off 2 bases at V and 0 bases at J, with 9 bases between the two ends. CDR3 length: 15 residues. Germline V gene data show CDR1 as SGHRS and CDR2 as YFSETQ. CDR3 amino acids: CASSFELPSYNEQFF. The CDR3 DNA sequence: TGCGCCAGCAGCTTCGAACTGCCCTCCTACAATGAGCAGTTCTTC.

V and J are TRBV28 and TRBJ2-6; tentatively, D is TRBD1 (6 bases). The CDR3 is 16 amino acids. CDR1 is MDHEN, CDR2 SYDVKM, per germline. V shed 6 bases and J shed 2 bases, with 14 bases lying between them. CDR3 amino acids: CASSQTGPPGANVLTF. As DNA, the CDR3 is TGTGCCAGCAGCCAAACAGGGCCCCCTGGGGCCAACGTCCTGACTTTC.

The V gene is TRBV29-1, the J gene TRBJ2-4; D could derive from TRBD1 or TRBD2 (6 bases each). V lost 4 bases and J 8 bases, leaving 12 bases between the germline ends. The CDR3 is made up of 12 amino acids. CDR1 is SQVTM and CDR2 is ANQGSEA in the germline V gene. The CDR3 protein is CSVGGALDIQYF. The CDR3, as DNA: TGCAGCGTTGGGGGGGCATTGGACATTCAGTACTTC.

This chain uses TRBV28 with TRBJ2-3; 13 bases map to TRBD2. This CDR3 has 15 amino acids. Per the germline V gene, CDR1 is MDHEN and CDR2 is SYDVKM. Trimming removed 5 bases from V and 5 bases from J; junction bases left unmatched: 4. The CDR3 here is CASSPRLAGGDTQYF. In DNA, the CDR3 is TGTGCCAGCAGTCCCCGACTAGCGGGGGGAGATACGCAGTATTTT.

The chain joins TRBV6-6 to TRBJ2-4; 9 bases fit TRBD1. This CDR3 is built from 16 residues. V shed 6 bases, J shed 8 bases, and the junction held 14 bases outside the gene matches. Germline V CDR1 and CDR2: MNHNY, SVGAGI (reference sequence). Here the CDR3 DNA reads TGTGCCAGCAGGGACCCACCGGGACAGGGAAGGGACATTCAGTACTTC. Protein sequence: CASRDPPGQGRDIQYF.

The gene calls are TRBV15 and TRBJ2-7, with 8 bases lining up with TRBD1. Germline CDR1 is LNHNV and CDR2 is YYDKDF (reference sequence). J was trimmed by 2 bases and V by 0 bases; bases with no gene match: 3. This CDR3 spans 15 amino acids. This chain's CDR3 is CATSRDGTGPYEQYF. The DNA for the CDR3 is TGTGCCACCAGCAGAGACGGGACAGGCCCCTACGAGCAGTACTTC.

V is TRBV4-1 and J is TRBJ2-3; D possibly matches TRBD1 or TRBD2 (5 bases each). The germline CDR1 and CDR2 sequences are MGHRA and YSYEKL. V was pared by 2 bases and J by 6 bases, with 15 bases between. This CDR3 has 15 amino acids. CDR3 bases: TGCGCCAGCAGCCAATGGGCAGGGAGCAAGGATACGCAGTATTTT. Encoded protein: CASSQWAGSKDTQYF.

The chain employs TRBV27 and TRBJ2-5; D remains ambiguous. CDR1 is MNHEY, CDR2 SMNVEV, per germline (reference sequence). The CDR3 length is 13 residues. The V and J ends lost 6 bases and 1 base respectively, with 9 bases between them. CDR3: CASRLHLQETQYF. In nucleotides, the CDR3 is TGTGCCAGCAGACTACATCTCCAAGAGACCCAGTACTTC.

This clone was detected a few times. This sequence joins TRBV28 and TRBJ2-2; D gene uncertain. This CDR3 region has 15 residues. Per germline, CDR1 MDHEN and CDR2 SYDVKM. Trimming removed 3 bases at V and 4 bases at J, with 12 bases between. The CDR3: CASSLVQVITGELFF. Here the CDR3 DNA reads TGTGCCAGCAGTTTGGTGCAGGTCATCACCGGGGAGCTGTTTTTT.

The rearrangement links TRBV7-9 to TRBJ2-3; D might be TRBD1 (5 bases). Germline V gene sequence: CDR1 SEHNR, CDR2 FQNEAQ (reference sequence). This CDR3 region has 16 residues. Trimming pared 2 bases from V and 5 bases from J, leaving 17 bases between. DNA for the CDR3: TGTGCCAGCAGCTTATTCATGGGCAGGGCGATAGATACGCAGTATTTT. Amino acids: CASSLFMGRAIDTQYF.

This chain links TRBV9 with TRBJ2-1; no firm D call. Germline V gene sequence: CDR1 SGDLS, CDR2 YYNGEE. This CDR3 region has 15 residues. Trimming shortened V by 0 bases and J by 4 bases, and 11 bases separated the two germline ends. The CDR3 nucleotides are TGTGCCAGCAGCGTAGGACCCACTGAATACAATGAGCAGTTCTTC. Translated: CASSVGPTEYNEQFF. The whole variable domain, filled in from reference TRBV9 and TRBJ2-1, reads DSGVTQTPKHLITATGQRVTLRCSPRSGDLSVYWYQQSLDQGLQFLIQYYNGEERAKGNILERFSAQQFPDLHSELNLSSLELGDSALYFCASSVGPTEYNEQFFGPGTRLTVL.

The sample holds a few counts of this clone. The V call is TRBV7-9, the J call TRBJ2-1; a possible D gene is TRBD2 (5 bases). The CDR3 runs 13 residues. Trimming removed 2 bases at V and 10 bases at J, with 12 bases between. Germline assignment: CDR1 SEHNR and CDR2 FQNEAQ (reference sequence). The CDR3 region has the DNA TGTGCCAGCAGCTTAAGTTCGGGATCCGAGCAGTTCTTC. Encoded protein: CASSLSSGSEQFF.

This clone has just a few counts. The V call is TRBV18, the J call TRBJ2-3, with 9 bases that match TRBD1. Germline lookup yields CDR1 KGHSH and CDR2 LQKENI. J was trimmed by 4 bases and V by 2 bases; bases with no gene match: 7. This CDR3 has 16 residues. CDR3 loop: CASSPGRTGVADTQYF. The CDR3 region has the DNA TGTGCCAGCTCACCAGGGCGGACAGGGGTTGCAGATACGCAGTATTTT. The full variable domain, with the rest looked up from reference TRBV18 and TRBJ2-3, is NAGVMQNPRHLVRRRGQEARLRCSPMKGHSHVYWYRQLPEEGLKFMVYLQKENIIDESGMPKERFSAEFPKEGPSILRIQQVVRGDSAAYFCASSPGRTGVADTQYFGPGTRLTVL.

The CDR3 bases are TGTGCCAGCTCACCGACAGGGGGGAACTATGGCTACACCTTC. It yields the protein CASSPTGGNYGYTF. The chain has TRBV18 and TRBJ1-2; 9 bases align to TRBD1. Germline-derived CDR1 and CDR2 are KGHSH and LQKENI. V shed 3 bases and J 2 bases; nucleotides not matched to a gene: 1. The CDR3 contains 14 residues.

The chain combines TRBV7-2 with TRBJ2-7; the D is unclear. This CDR3 contains 12 residues. V lost 8 bases and J lost 6, with 14 bases in between. Germline CDR1 SGHTA, CDR2 FQGNSA. CDR3 residues: CASGWAVGEQYF. The CDR3 coding sequence is TGTGCCAGCGGTTGGGCGGTGGGCGAGCAGTACTTC. Full variable domain (missing parts from reference TRBV7-2 and TRBJ2-7): GAGVSQSPSNKVTEKGKDVELRCDPISGHTALYWYRQSLGQGLEFLIYFQGNSAPDKSGLPSDRFSAERTGGSVSTLTIQRTQQEDSAVYLCASGWAVGEQYFGPGTRLTVT.